These T cell receptor beta chains were read from a single sample in a study of OX40 agonist ivuxolimab in advanced cancers. Clones were read by immunoSEQ multiplex PCR, and TCRdb kept only the in-frame ones, dropping some. The sample yields approximately 86,000 clones, approximately 86% seen once. This specimen was CD4+ or CD8+ T cells sorted from blood, taken in a trial of the OX40 agonist ivuxolimab. Source of these receptors: an adult with an advanced solid tumor such as melanoma, head and neck, liver or kidney cancer. Each CDR3 is given with its conserved first and last residue. A D gene is named only where the DNA matches it firmly. A row's size may be missing; if present it is once, few, many or a size class.

J gene	clone size	V gene	D gene	CDR3 protein	CDR3 DNA
TRBJ2-1	-	TRBV5-6	-	CASSFVSSYNEQFF	TGTGCCAGCAGCTTTGTGAGCTCCTACAATGAGCAGTTCTTC
TRBJ1-5	-	TRBV2	TRBD1	CASSAATGVSNQPQHF	TGTGCCAGCAGTGCGGCGACAGGGGTTAGCAATCAGCCCCAGCATTTT
TRBJ1-3	-	TRBV2	TRBD1	CASSRDRASGNTIYF	TGTGCCAGCAGTAGAGACAGGGCCTCTGGAAACACCATATATTTT
TRBJ1-2	-	TRBV18	-	CASSPDSNYGYTF	TGTGCCAGCTCACCCGACAGTAACTATGGCTACACCTTC
TRBJ2-7	-	TRBV25-1	TRBD2	CASSEGGGFHEQYF	TGTGCCAGCAGTGAAGGGGGGGGTTTCCACGAGCAGTACTTC
TRBJ1-1	-	TRBV5-1	-	CASSLDSGTEAFF	TGCGCCAGCAGTCTTGACAGCGGCACTGAAGCTTTCTTT
TRBJ1-1	-	TRBV19	-	CASSDEGANTEAFF	TGTGCCAGTAGCGACGAAGGTGCGAACACTGAAGCTTTCTTT
TRBJ1-2	-	TRBV7-2	-	CASSLKVGDYGYTF	TGTGCCAGCAGCTTAAAGGTGGGCGACTATGGCTACACCTTC
TRBJ1-3	-	TRBV11-3	-	CASRASSGNTIYF	TGTGCCAGCCGGGCGAGCTCTGGAAACACCATATATTTT
TRBJ2-5	-	TRBV7-2	-	CASSPERLRETQYF	TGTGCCAGCAGCCCGGAGCGTCTAAGAGAGACCCAGTACTTC
TRBJ1-1	-	TRBV6-6	-	CASINLGKKNTEAFF	TGTGCCAGCATTAACCTAGGGAAGAAGAACACTGAAGCTTTCTTT
TRBJ1-6	-	TRBV5-1	-	CASSLGPSSYNSPLHF	TGCGCCAGCAGCTTGGGGCCGAGCTCCTATAATTCACCCCTCCACTTT
TRBJ2-3	-	TRBV9	TRBD2	CASSVASSGGLWDTQYF	TGTGCCAGCAGCGTAGCTAGTAGCGGGGGACTTTGGGATACGCAGTATTTT
TRBJ2-1	-	TRBV12-5	-	CASGLTLSYNEQFF	TGTGCTAGTGGTTTGACTCTCTCGTACAATGAGCAGTTCTTC
TRBJ2-5	-	TRBV7-2	-	CASSLAQGAGTQYF	TGTGCCAGCAGCTTAGCGCAAGGCGCGGGGACCCAGTACTTC
TRBJ2-7	-	TRBV2	TRBD1	CASSELQGSSRNEQYF	TGTGCCAGCAGTGAACTACAGGGGTCCTCCCGGAACGAGCAGTACTTC
TRBJ2-7	-	TRBV5-1	TRBD1	CASSWGQGTYEQYF	TGCGCCAGCAGCTGGGGACAGGGAACCTACGAGCAGTACTTC
TRBJ1-2	-	TRBV5-5	-	CASRLNQGINYGYTF	TGTGCCAGCAGACTTAATCAGGGAATCAACTATGGCTACACCTTC
TRBJ1-2	-	TRBV6-5	-	CASSARDRGYTF	TGTGCCAGCAGTGCTCGGGACCGCGGCTACACCTTC
TRBJ1-3	-	TRBV9	-	CASSVGGLMGDTIYF	TGTGCCAGCAGCGTAGGAGGACTTATGGGGGACACCATATATTTT
TRBJ1-1	few	TRBV4-3	-	CASSQGHIPNTEAFF	TGCGCCAGCAGCCAAGGTCATATCCCGAACACTGAAGCTTTCTTT
TRBJ1-5	-	TRBV4-1	-	CASSQAGSLYSNQPQHF	TGCGCCAGCAGCCAAGCTGGATCGTTATATAGCAATCAGCCCCAGCATTTT
TRBJ2-1	once	TRBV7-9	TRBD2	CASSLGAGAEFF	TGTGCCAGCAGCTTAGGAGCGGGAGCGGAGTTCTTC
TRBJ2-7	-	TRBV5-1	-	CASNGVTYEQYF	TGTGCCAGCAACGGGGTTACCTACGAGCAGTACTTC
TRBJ1-4	few	TRBV5-1	-	CASSPTPGRNEKLFF	TGCGCCAGCAGCCCTACTCCGGGACGCAATGAAAAACTGTTTTTT
TRBJ2-2	-	TRBV6-1	-	CASSERGRSTGELFF	TGTGCCAGCAGTGAAAGGGGCAGGAGCACCGGGGAGCTGTTTTTT
TRBJ2-7	-	TRBV7-7	-	CASSLEWASEQYF	TGTGCTAGCAGCTTAGAGTGGGCCTCGGAGCAGTACTTC
TRBJ2-1	-	TRBV18	-	CASSPIRNTEQFF	TGTGCCAGCTCACCAATACGGAATACTGAGCAGTTCTTC
TRBJ1-3	-	TRBV30	TRBD1	CAWNHDRAGNTIYF	TGTGCCTGGAATCACGACAGGGCTGGAAACACCATATATTTT
TRBJ1-1	-	TRBV14	-	CASSTSGPRVEAFF	TGTGCCAGCAGCACATCCGGGCCCCGGGTTGAAGCTTTCTTT
TRBJ1-2	-	TRBV19	-	CASSISGGAADHYGYTF	TGTGCCAGTAGTATTTCTGGGGGGGCCGCAGATCACTATGGCTACACCTTC
TRBJ1-2	few	TRBV7-9	-	CASSLGANYGYTF	TGTGCCAGCAGCTTAGGGGCTAACTATGGCTACACCTTC
TRBJ1-2	-	TRBV29-1	-	CSASLGGNYGYTF	TGCAGCGCCTCCCTGGGGGGTAACTATGGCTACACCTTC
TRBJ2-7	-	TRBV4-2	TRBD1	CASSRLREGQGGEQYF	TGTGCCAGCAGCCGCCTAAGGGAGGGACAGGGTGGCGAGCAGTACTTC
TRBJ1-1	-	TRBV7-9	TRBD1	CASSTAGGTEAFF	TGTGCCAGCAGCACAGCAGGGGGAACTGAAGCTTTCTTT
TRBJ1-6	-	TRBV19	-	CASSIEEGTPLHF	TGTGCCAGTAGTATAGAGGAGGGGACACCCCTCCACTTT
TRBJ1-2	-	TRBV6-6	-	CASSSGNYGYTF	TGTGCCAGCAGCTCCGGGAACTATGGCTACACCTTC
TRBJ2-3	-	TRBV2	-	CASSGEITDTQYF	TGTGCCAGCAGTGGCGAAATTACAGATACGCAGTATTTT
TRBJ1-1	-	TRBV6-5	-	CASGPWRAEAFF	TGTGCCAGCGGCCCATGGAGGGCAGAAGCTTTCTTT
TRBJ1-1	-	TRBV30	-	CAWSEGMNTEAFF	TGTGCCTGGAGTGAGGGAATGAACACTGAAGCTTTCTTT
TRBJ1-2	few	TRBV7-9	TRBD1	CASSLGTDYGYTF	TGTGCCAGCAGCTTGGGGACAGACTATGGCTACACCTTC
TRBJ1-2	once	TRBV7-9	-	CASSILGGNYGYTF	TGTGCCAGCAGCATCCTTGGAGGGAACTATGGCTACACCTTC
TRBJ1-5	few	TRBV19	-	CASSIVPQAQHF	TGTGCCAGTAGTATAGTCCCGCAGGCCCAGCATTTT